One and the same sample provided the 27 T cell receptor beta chains below, sequenced in a study of T cells after yellow fever vaccination. TCRdb re-called the 5' RACE reads with MiXCR, one entry per CDR3 protein. This table has some 340,000 distinct CDR3 sequences, 9.5% to 12% appearing once. The sample here was CD4+ T cells sorted from PBMCs, taken 45 days after the yellow fever booster vaccination. These TCRs come from a young man who received the YFV17D yellow fever vaccine.

This clonotype was counted only a few times. This sequence joins TRBV7-2 and TRBJ2-7; possibly TRBD1 for D (6 bases). V lost 5 bases, J lost 1 base, and 15 bases lay in between. CDR3 length equals 15 residues. The germline gives CDR1 SGHTA, CDR2 FQGNSA. Here the CDR3 DNA reads TGTGCCAGCAGCCCGGACAGACAGCCTTCCTACGAGCAGTACTTC. Its protein is CASSPDRQPSYEQYF.

This clonotype was found a few times. The chain is built from TRBV12-3 or TRBV12-4 and TRBJ1-1; D not resolved. The V gene lost 3 bases and the J gene lost 4 bases, with 12 bases spanning the gap. The CDR3 runs 14 residues. The CDR3 loop reads CASSFSNSGTEAFF. CDR3 nucleotide sequence: TGTGCCAGCAGTTTCTCCAACTCGGGCACTGAAGCTTTCTTT.

The gene calls are TRBV6-5 and TRBJ1-6; no firm D call. Germline V gene lookup returns CDR1 MNHEY and CDR2 SVGAGI. This CDR3 contains 17 residues. Trimming shortened V by 2 bases and J by 8 bases, and 19 bases separated the two germline ends. CDR3 sequence reads: CASSYGASFALDSPLHF. CDR3 in DNA: TGTGCCAGCAGTTACGGTGCGTCCTTCGCCCTGGATTCACCCCTCCACTTT.

This clonotype has more than one count but fewer than ten. The rearrangement uses TRBV12-5 and TRBJ2-3; D ambiguous. This CDR3 spans 11 amino acids. CDR1 and CDR2 from the germline V gene are LGHNT and FRNRAP. Trimming cost V 3 bases and J 5 bases, with 3 bases left between them. The CDR3 loop is CASGFGDTQYF. CDR3 DNA sequence: TGTGCTAGTGGTTTCGGAGATACGCAGTATTTT. The variable domain in full, with the rest retrieved from reference TRBV12-5 and TRBJ2-3, is DARVTQTPRHKVTEMGQEVTMRCQPILGHNTVFWYRQTMMQGLELLAYFRNRAPLDDSGMPKDRFSAEMPDATLATLKIQPSEPRDSAVYFCASGFGDTQYFGPGTRLTVL.

The chain joins TRBV28 to TRBJ1-5; tentatively, D is TRBD1 (5 bases). Trimming pared 4 bases from V and 9 bases from J, leaving 22 bases between. The CDR3 spans 16 residues. Germline V gene data show CDR1 as MDHEN and CDR2 as SYDVKM. The CDR3 reads CASSSPSDIGGRPQHF. CDR3 DNA: TGTGCCAGCAGTTCCCCATCGGACATCGGGGGAAGGCCCCAGCATTTT. Based on the CDR3 plus reference TRBV28 and TRBJ1-5, the full variable domain is DVKVTQSSRYLVKRTGEKVFLECVQDMDHENMFWYRQDPGLGLRLIYFSYDVKMKEKGDIPEGYSVSREKKERFSLILESASTNQTSMYLCASSSPSDIGGRPQHFGDGTRLSIL.

The chain recombines TRBV12-3 or TRBV12-4 with TRBJ2-5; 9 bases match TRBD1. With V trimmed by 7 bases and J by 3 bases, 9 bases remained unmatched. The CDR3 contains 15 residues. The CDR3 nucleotides are TGTGCCAGCAACCAACCGGGACAGGGAAAAGAGACCCAGTACTTC. It is translated as CASNQPGQGKETQYF.

The chain combines TRBV29-1 with TRBJ2-1; possible D gene TRBD1, 6 bases. Germline V gene sequence: CDR1 SQVTM, CDR2 ANQGSEA. The CDR3 has 13 amino acids. V dropped 4 bases and J dropped 4 bases, with 11 bases sitting between them. The CDR3 loop is CSVGGTQYNEQFF. In nucleotides, the CDR3 is TGCAGCGTTGGTGGGACACAATACAATGAGCAGTTCTTC.

This chain connects TRBV3-1 to TRBJ1-2, with D perhaps matching TRBD1 (5 bases). CDR1 is LGHDT and CDR2 is YNNKEL in the germline V gene (reference sequence). The V end was cut by 6 bases, the J end by 5 bases, with 13 bases between. This CDR3 is built from 13 residues. The CDR3 sequence is CASRVAGGYGYTF. The CDR3 bases are TGTGCCAGCAGAGTCGCTGGGGGTTATGGCTACACCTTC.

This rearrangement joins TRBV9 to TRBJ2-2; tentative D call: TRBD1 (5 bases). V lost 3 bases, J lost 1 base, and 16 bases lay in between. This CDR3 is 17 amino acids long. Germline V gene sequence: CDR1 SGDLS, CDR2 YYNGEE. CDR3 nucleotides: TGTGCCAGCAGCGCCCGAGGACACCTTAAGAACACCGGGGAGCTGTTTTTT. Translation: CASSARGHLKNTGELFF.

The chain couples TRBV24-1 to TRBJ2-3; D unclear. V was shortened by 4 bases and J by 6 bases, with 10 bases between the two germline ends. The CDR3 has 13 amino acids. Germline V gene data show CDR1 as KGHDR and CDR2 as SFDVKD. The CDR3: CATSDTRRDTQYF. In nucleotides, the CDR3 is TGTGCCACCAGTGACACCCGTCGGGATACGCAGTATTTT.

The J gene is TRBJ2-3, the V gene TRBV5-1; the D gene could be TRBD1 or TRBD2 (5 bases each). V dropped 4 bases and J dropped 0 bases, with 15 bases sitting between them. CDR1 and CDR2 from the germline V gene are SGHRS and YFSETQ. The CDR3 is 16 amino acids. CDR3 nucleotide sequence: TGCGCCAGCAGCCGGGGCAGGCTACCTAGCACAGATACGCAGTATTTT. Translated: CASSRGRLPSTDTQYF.

This clonotype was observed a handful of times. This chain uses TRBV10-3 with TRBJ1-1; D not certain. CDR1 is ENHRY, CDR2 SYGVKD, per germline. The V and J ends lost 0 bases and 4 bases respectively, with 9 bases between them. The CDR3 extends over 14 amino acids. The CDR3 bases are TGTGCCATCAGTGAGTCGTACGGGTTCACTGAAGCTTTCTTT. Its translation: CAISESYGFTEAFF.

This clonotype appeared many times. The chain's CDR3 is CASSLGQTSNQPQHF. CDR3 DNA sequence: TGTGCCAGCAGTTTAGGGCAGACCTCCAATCAGCCCCAGCATTTT. V gene TRBV12-3 or TRBV12-4 combines with J gene TRBJ1-5; D is unclear. Deletions cut 1 base from V and 3 bases from J, with 10 bases between. CDR3 length: 15 amino acids.

This clonotype came up a few times. The rearrangement joins TRBV6-1 to TRBJ2-1; D is possibly TRBD1 (5 bases). V was trimmed by 10 bases and J by 3 bases, leaving 13 bases between them. Germline lookup yields CDR1 MNHNS and CDR2 SASEGT. The length of the CDR3 is 13 residues. The CDR3 nucleotides read TGTGCCATCCTAGGGCAGGGCTACAATGAGCAGTTCTTC. Translation gives CAILGQGYNEQFF.

The V gene is TRBV5-1, the J gene TRBJ2-6; D gene ambiguous. Germline V gene sequence: CDR1 SGHRS, CDR2 YFSETQ. The CDR3 is made up of 14 amino acids. Trimming pared 0 bases from V and 2 bases from J, leaving 3 bases between. CDR3 nucleotide sequence: TGCGCCAGCAGCTTGGGGACTGGGGCCAACGTCCTGACTTTC. Protein: CASSLGTGANVLTF.

This clonotype has just a few counts. This sequence joins TRBV6-5 and TRBJ2-1; TRBD2 matches 11 bases. The CDR3 totals 15 residues. CDR1 and CDR2 (germline): MNHEY, SVGAGI. The junction had 3 bases not matched to a gene; V was cut back by 6 bases and J by 2 bases. The CDR3: CASRPSGGPYNEQFF. CDR3 nucleotide sequence: TGTGCCAGCAGACCTAGCGGGGGGCCCTACAATGAGCAGTTCTTC.

The sample holds a few counts of this clonotype. The CDR3 DNA reads TGCAGTGCTAGTGACATGGCGGGTCAGCCCCAGCATTTT. Amino acids: CSASDMAGQPQHF. The V gene is TRBV20-1, the J gene TRBJ1-5; no definite D call. Germline assignment: CDR1 DFQATT and CDR2 SNEGSKA (reference sequence). The CDR3 covers 13 residues. Trimming shortened V by 3 bases and J by 6 bases, and 12 bases separated the two germline ends.

The rearrangement links TRBV6-6 to TRBJ1-6; tentative D call: TRBD1 (5 bases). CDR3 length: 16 amino acids. The V gene's germline CDR1 is MNHNY and CDR2 SVGAGI (reference sequence). V was pared by 6 bases and J by 2 bases, with 14 bases between. CDR3 DNA: TGTGCCAGCAGGCCCGACACAGGAGCCTATAATTCACCCCTCCACTTT. Protein product: CASRPDTGAYNSPLHF.

V and J are TRBV9 and TRBJ2-1, with 9 bases identical to TRBD1. Germline V CDR1 and CDR2: SGDLS, YYNGEE. The CDR3 sequence is 15 residues long. Trimming removed 7 bases from V and 4 bases from J; junction bases left unmatched: 9. The CDR3 DNA reads as TGTGCCAGCGGGAACACAGGGGGCGAATACAATGAGCAGTTCTTC. This translates into CASGNTGGEYNEQFF.

This chain connects TRBV5-1 to TRBJ1-3; D is ambiguous. CDR3 length: 14 residues. The V gene lost 0 bases and the J gene lost 6 bases, with 10 bases spanning the gap. The germline V gene has CDR1 SGHRS and CDR2 YFSETQ. In DNA, the CDR3 is TGCGCCAGCAGCTTGGGGGGTCAAGAAAACACCATATATTTT. This encodes CASSLGGQENTIYF.

This clonotype was observed a handful of times. J is TRBJ2-2 and V is TRBV12-3 or TRBV12-4; a possible D gene is TRBD2 (5 bases). V lost 3 bases, J lost 0 bases, and 8 bases lay in between. CDR3 length: 15 amino acids. The CDR3 region has the DNA TGTGCCAGCAGTTTGGCTAGCCCGAACACCGGGGAGCTGTTTTTT. It encodes CASSLASPNTGELFF.

This clonotype was seen a few times. V gene TRBV24-1 combines with J gene TRBJ2-2, with D unclear. Deletions cut 3 bases from V and 1 base from J, with 11 bases between. Looked up from germline, CDR1 is KGHDR and CDR2 is SFDVKD. The CDR3 is 16 amino acids. The CDR3 DNA reads TGTGCCACCAGTGATCTTGACAAGAGGAACACCGGGGAGCTGTTTTTT. The encoded protein is CATSDLDKRNTGELFF.

The V gene is TRBV5-1, the J gene TRBJ1-4; perhaps TRBD1 as D (5 bases). CDR3 length: 16 residues. Trimming stripped 4 bases from V and 8 bases from J, with 21 bases between. CDR1 and CDR2 (germline): SGHRS, YFSETQ. The CDR3 DNA sequence: TGCGCCAGCAGCCTCACCGGGCAGGGATATGTGGAAAAACTGTTTTTT. It encodes CASSLTGQGYVEKLFF.

This clonotype has at least ten counts. The chain joins TRBV6-5 to TRBJ2-7; TRBD2 agrees at 14 bases. The junction had 2 bases not matched to a gene; V was cut back by 6 bases and J by 1 base. The length of the CDR3 is 15 residues. Germline loops: CDR1 MNHEY, CDR2 SVGAGI. CDR3 sequence: CASRRTSGGSYEQYV. The CDR3 DNA sequence: TGTGCCAGCAGGAGGACTAGCGGGGGGTCCTACGAGCAGTACGTC.

The chain has TRBV7-9 and TRBJ2-3; D not certain. The germline V and J ends were trimmed by 4 bases and 2 bases, with 13 bases remaining between them. Looked up from germline, CDR1 is SEHNR and CDR2 is FQNEAQ (reference sequence). The CDR3 has 15 residues. CDR3 protein: CASSSKRAVTDTQYF. The CDR3 DNA reads TGTGCCAGCAGCTCAAAAAGAGCCGTCACAGATACGCAGTATTTT.

The J gene is TRBJ2-7, the V gene TRBV7-2; D is undetermined. V lost 5 bases, J lost 6 bases, and 11 bases lay in between. CDR1 is SGHTA and CDR2 is FQGNSA in the germline V gene. The CDR3 sequence is 12 residues long. Here the CDR3 DNA reads TGTGCCAGCAGCCTCGACATGCTCGAGCAGTACTTC. Translated, it gives CASSLDMLEQYF.

The sample holds one count of this clonotype. The V and J genes are TRBV19 and TRBJ2-1; D is ambiguous. The CDR3 has 12 residues. Trimming left V 5 bases short and J 2 bases short, with 4 bases between. From germline, CDR1 is LNHDA and CDR2 SQIVND (reference sequence). CDR3 bases: TGTGCCAGTAGTTGGACCTACAATGAGCAGTTCTTC. It translates to CASSWTYNEQFF.